This T cell receptor (beta chain) comes out of a study of T cell repertoires in cytomegalovirus infection. Turning to the study itself: Public TCR beta signature analysis indicated the presence of both CMV infection and matching HLA type. Study outcomes and limitations: Clonotype analysis showed dominance of the ex vivo response by HLA-C-restricted CMV-specific TCR beta clonotypes. Cumulative public TCR beta family frequency identified CMV carriers with the relevant HLA.

Trimming shortened V by 5 bases and J by 2 bases, and 12 bases separated the two germline ends. CDR1 is SGHTA and CDR2 is FQGNSA in the germline V gene. This CDR3 has 14 residues. MiXCR was run by TCRdb on the reads, yielding one entry per CDR3 protein. The sample includes about 250,000 distinct CDR3 sequences, roughly 6.5% of them seen just once. This clonotype was found many times. The antigen is not known. J is TRBJ1-2 and V is TRBV7-2; TRBD1 might be the D (5 bases). The sequencing sample was made of PBMCs. This receptor was identified in a human donor in good health (CMV status not recorded). Some clones in this sample may be carry-over from other donors' samples. CDR3 residues: CASSPDRVNYGYTF. CDR3 coding DNA: TGTGCCAGCAGCCCAGACAGAGTCAACTATGGCTACACCTTC.